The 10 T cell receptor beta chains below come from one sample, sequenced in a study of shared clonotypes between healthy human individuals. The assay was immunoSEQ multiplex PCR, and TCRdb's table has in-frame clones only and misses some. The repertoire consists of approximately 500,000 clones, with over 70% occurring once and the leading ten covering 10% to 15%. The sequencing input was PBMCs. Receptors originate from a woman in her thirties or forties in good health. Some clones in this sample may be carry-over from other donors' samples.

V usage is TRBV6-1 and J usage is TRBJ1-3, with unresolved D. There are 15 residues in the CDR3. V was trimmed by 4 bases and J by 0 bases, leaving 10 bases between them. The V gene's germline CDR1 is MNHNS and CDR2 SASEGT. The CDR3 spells CASSVIETSGNTIYF. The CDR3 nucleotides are TGTGCCAGCAGTGTTATTGAAACCTCTGGAAACACCATATATTTT.

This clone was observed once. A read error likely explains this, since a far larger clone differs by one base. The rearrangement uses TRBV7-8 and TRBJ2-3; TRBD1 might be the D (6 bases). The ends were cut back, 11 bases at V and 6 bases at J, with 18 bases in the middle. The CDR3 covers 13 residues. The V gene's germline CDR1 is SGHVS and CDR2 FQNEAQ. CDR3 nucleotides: TGTGCCGGTAGGCCCAGGGGTACGGATACGCAGTATTTT. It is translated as CAGRPRGTDTQYF.

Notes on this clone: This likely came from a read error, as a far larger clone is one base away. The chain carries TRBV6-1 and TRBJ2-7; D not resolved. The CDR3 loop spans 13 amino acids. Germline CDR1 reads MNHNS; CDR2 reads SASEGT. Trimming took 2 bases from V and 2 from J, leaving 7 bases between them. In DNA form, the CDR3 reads TGTGCCAGCAGTGAATGGCATACCTACGAGCAGTACTTC. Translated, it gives CASSEWHTYEQYF.

In DNA form, the CDR3 reads TGCGCCAGCAGCTTGTATAGACGGAAAAACATTCAGTACTTC. Its protein is CASSLYRRKNIQYF. This chain uses TRBV5-1 with TRBJ2-4; D gene uncertain. Deletions cut 1 base from V and 4 bases from J, with 9 bases between. The CDR3 contains 14 residues. Germline values: CDR1 SGHRS, CDR2 YFSETQ.

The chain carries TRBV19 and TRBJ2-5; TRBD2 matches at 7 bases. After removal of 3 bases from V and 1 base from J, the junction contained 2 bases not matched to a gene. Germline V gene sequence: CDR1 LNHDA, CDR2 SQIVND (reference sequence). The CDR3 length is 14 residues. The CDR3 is CASSMGGIQETQYF. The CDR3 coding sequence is TGTGCCAGTAGTATGGGAGGGATCCAAGAGACCCAGTACTTC.

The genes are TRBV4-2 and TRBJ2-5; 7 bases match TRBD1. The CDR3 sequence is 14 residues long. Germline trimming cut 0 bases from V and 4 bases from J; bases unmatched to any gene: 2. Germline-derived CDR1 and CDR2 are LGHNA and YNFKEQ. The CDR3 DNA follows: TGTGCCAGCAGCCAAGAAAGGGGGCTAGAGACCCAGTACTTC. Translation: CASSQERGLETQYF.

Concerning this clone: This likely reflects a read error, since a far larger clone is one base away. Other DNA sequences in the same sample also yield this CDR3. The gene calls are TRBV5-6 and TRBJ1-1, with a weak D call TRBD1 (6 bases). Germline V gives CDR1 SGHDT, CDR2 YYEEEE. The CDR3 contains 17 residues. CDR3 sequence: CASSASRGTSVSTEAFF. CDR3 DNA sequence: TGTGCTAGCAGCGCGAGCCGGGGGACATCGGTGAGCACTGAAGCTTTCTTT.

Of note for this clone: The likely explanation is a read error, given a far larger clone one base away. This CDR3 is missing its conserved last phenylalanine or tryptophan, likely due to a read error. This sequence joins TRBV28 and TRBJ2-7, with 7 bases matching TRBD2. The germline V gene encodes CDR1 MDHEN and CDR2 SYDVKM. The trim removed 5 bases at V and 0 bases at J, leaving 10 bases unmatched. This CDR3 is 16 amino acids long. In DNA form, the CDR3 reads TGTGCCAGCAGTCGACTGAGCGGGATTACCTCCTACGAGCAGTACTTA. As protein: CASSRLSGITSYEQYL.

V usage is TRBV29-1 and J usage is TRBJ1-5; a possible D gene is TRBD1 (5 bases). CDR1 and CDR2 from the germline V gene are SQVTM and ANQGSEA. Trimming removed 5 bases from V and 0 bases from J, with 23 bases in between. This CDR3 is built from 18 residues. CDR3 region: CSVLGLGGFEGSNQPQHF. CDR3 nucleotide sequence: TGCAGCGTTTTGGGTTTGGGGGGGTTCGAGGGTAGCAATCAGCCCCAGCATTTT.

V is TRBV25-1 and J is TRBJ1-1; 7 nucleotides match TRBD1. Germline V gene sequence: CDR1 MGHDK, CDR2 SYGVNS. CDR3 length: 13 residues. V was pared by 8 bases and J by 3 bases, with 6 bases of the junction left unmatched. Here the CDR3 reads CASATGVDTEAFF. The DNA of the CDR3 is TGTGCCAGCGCAACAGGGGTGGACACTGAAGCTTTCTTT.